A single sample gave rise to the 10 T cell receptor beta chains below, sequenced in a study of blood T cell repertoires in COVID-19. Sequencing used immunoSEQ multiplex PCR; TCRdb keeps in-frame clones, though not all of them. Of over 90,000 clones listed, about 90% are singletons. Sequencing used peripheral blood. Source of these receptors: a woman between 50 and 59 years old with COVID-19, enrolled during active disease.

The gene calls are TRBV4-1 and TRBJ2-3, with 9 bases matching TRBD1. The CDR3 loop spans 16 amino acids. The junction had 11 bases not matched to a gene; V was cut back by 1 base and J by 9 bases. From germline, CDR1 is MGHRA and CDR2 YSYEKL. This CDR3 is CASSQGGGQGIDTQYF. CDR3 bases: TGCGCCAGCAGCCAAGGAGGCGGACAGGGGATTGACACGCAGTATTTT.

For the CDR3, the DNA is TGTGCCAGCAGTTTAGATGGGGGGGCCTCCTACAATGAGCAGTTCTTC. This translates into CASSLDGGASYNEQFF. The chain uses TRBV27 and TRBJ2-1, with D perhaps matching TRBD2 (7 bases). V lost 2 bases and J 0 bases, leaving 11 bases between the germline ends. Germline lookup yields CDR1 MNHEY and CDR2 SMNVEV (reference sequence). This CDR3 comprises 16 residues.

V gene TRBV24-1 combines with J gene TRBJ1-2, with 10 bases identical to TRBD1. The ends lost 4 bases at V and 6 bases at J; junction bases unmatched: 7. Looked up from germline, CDR1 is KGHDR and CDR2 is SFDVKD. The CDR3 length is 15 residues. CDR3 region: CATSDPGQGRHGYTF. CDR3 coding DNA: TGTGCCACCAGTGACCCGGGACAGGGGAGGCATGGCTACACCTTC.

This chain uses TRBV7-2 with TRBJ1-2; 9 positions agree with TRBD1. Germline V CDR1 and CDR2: SGHTA, FQGNSA. The length of the CDR3 is 14 residues. J lost 6 bases, V lost 3 bases, and 5 bases had no gene match. Here the CDR3 DNA reads TGTGCCAGCAGCTTTTCACAGGGGGCAAATGGCTACACCTTC. It specifies CASSFSQGANGYTF.

The gene calls are TRBV3-1 (or the pseudogene TRBV3-2) and TRBJ2-5; the D is unclear. The CDR3 spans 15 residues. The germline V and J ends were trimmed by 1 base and 2 bases, with 11 bases remaining between them. The germline V gene has CDR1 LGHDT and CDR2 YNNKEL (reference sequence). CDR3 sequence reads: CASSQGPGPQETQYF. In nucleotides, the CDR3 is TGTGCCAGCAGCCAAGGTCCGGGTCCTCAAGAGACCCAGTACTTC.

A few counts support this clone. This sequence joins TRBV7-8 and TRBJ2-3, with D possibly matching TRBD2 (7 bases). V was shortened by 2 bases and J by 0 bases, with 21 bases between the two germline ends. Germline-derived CDR1 and CDR2 are SGHVS and FQNEAQ. The CDR3 spans 19 residues. The CDR3 loop is CASSLSSGGSPTSTDTQYF. The CDR3 DNA reads TGTGCCAGCAGCTTATCGTCGGGGGGCAGTCCCACTAGCACAGATACGCAGTATTTT.

V and J are TRBV30 and TRBJ2-7, with D uncertain. Trimming took 2 bases from V and 5 from J, leaving 13 bases between them. Per germline, CDR1 GTSNPN and CDR2 SVGIG (reference sequence). This CDR3 has 13 residues. CDR3 protein: CAWSSTPTNEQYF. DNA of the CDR3: TGTGCCTGGAGTTCTACCCCGACAAACGAGCAGTACTTC.

V is TRBV7-2 and J is TRBJ2-5; 12 bases agree with TRBD2. Germline CDR1 is SGHTA and CDR2 is FQGNSA. The J segment lost 2 bases and the V segment lost 5 bases, leaving 6 bases of the junction unmatched. This CDR3 is 16 amino acids long. Here the CDR3 DNA reads TGTGCCAGCAGCAGACCCGGGACTAGCGGGCAAGAGACCCAGTACTTC. Its translation is CASSRPGTSGQETQYF.

This clone was recorded a few times. This chain connects TRBV4-3 to TRBJ2-7; D may be TRBD1 (6 bases). V gave up 0 bases and J gave up 6 bases, with 12 bases separating them. In germline, CDR1 is LGHNA, CDR2 YSLEER. The CDR3 extends over 14 amino acids. In DNA form, the CDR3 reads TGCGCCAGCAGCCAAGATTCAGGGGAGAGCGAGCAGTACTTC. It codes for CASSQDSGESEQYF.

The rearrangement uses TRBV19 and TRBJ1-1, with 9 positions matching TRBD1. The CDR3 spans 15 residues. Unmatched junction bases numbered 7, after V lost 8 bases and J lost 0 bases. CDR1 and CDR2 (germline): LNHDA, SQIVND (reference sequence). The CDR3 sequence is CASWDGTGLNTEAFF. In DNA form, the CDR3 reads TGTGCCAGTTGGGACGGGACAGGGTTGAACACTGAAGCTTTCTTT.